This note documents a single T cell receptor beta chain sequence. This sample is drawn from a study of shared clonotypes between healthy human individuals. Profiled with immunoSEQ multiplex PCR; TCRdb holds only in-frame clones, not every one. Of millions of clones in the sample, about 93% were seen once. The naive CD8 population came from CD45RO-negative cells selected for CCR7, without terminally differentiated effector memory CD45RA+ cells. The CDR3 loop spans 14 amino acids. Trimming took off 3 bases at V and 2 bases at J, with 12 bases between the two ends. The germline V gene encodes CDR1 SGHNT and CDR2 YYREEE (reference sequence).

The sequence was obtained from a man in his late teens or twenties in good health. Some clones in this sample may be carry-over from other donors' samples. Material: naive CD8+ T cells from PBMCs. The chain couples TRBV5-4 to TRBJ2-7; either TRBD1 or TRBD2 may supply D (5 bases each). The CDR3: CASSSGTAAYEQYF. CDR3 sequence (DNA): TGTGCCAGCAGCTCCGGGACGGCCGCCTACGAGCAGTACTTC.